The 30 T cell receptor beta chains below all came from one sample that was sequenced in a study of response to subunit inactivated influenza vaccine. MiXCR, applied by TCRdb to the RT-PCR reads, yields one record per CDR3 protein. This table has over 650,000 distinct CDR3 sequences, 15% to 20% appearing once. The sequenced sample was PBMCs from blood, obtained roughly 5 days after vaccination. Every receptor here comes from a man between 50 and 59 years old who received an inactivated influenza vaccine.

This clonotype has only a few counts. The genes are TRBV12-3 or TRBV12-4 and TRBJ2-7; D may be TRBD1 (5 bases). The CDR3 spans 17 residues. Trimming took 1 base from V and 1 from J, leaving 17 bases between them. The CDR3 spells CASSLGWGRTTSYEQYF. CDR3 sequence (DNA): TGTGCCAGCAGTTTAGGGTGGGGCCGGACCACTTCCTACGAGCAGTACTTC.

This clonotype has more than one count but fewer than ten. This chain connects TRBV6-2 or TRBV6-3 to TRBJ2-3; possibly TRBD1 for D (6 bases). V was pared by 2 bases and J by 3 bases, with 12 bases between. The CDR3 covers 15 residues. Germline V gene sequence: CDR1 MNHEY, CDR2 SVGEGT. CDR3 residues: CASSYQGLRTDTQYF. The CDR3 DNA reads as TGTGCCAGCAGTTACCAGGGGTTACGGACAGATACGCAGTATTTT.

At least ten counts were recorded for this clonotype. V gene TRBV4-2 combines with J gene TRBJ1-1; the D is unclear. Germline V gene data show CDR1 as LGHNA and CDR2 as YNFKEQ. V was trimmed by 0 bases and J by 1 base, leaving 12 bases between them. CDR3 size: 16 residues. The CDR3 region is CASSQEVRSSNTEAFF. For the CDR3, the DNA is TGTGCCAGCAGCCAAGAAGTTAGATCCTCGAACACTGAAGCTTTCTTT.

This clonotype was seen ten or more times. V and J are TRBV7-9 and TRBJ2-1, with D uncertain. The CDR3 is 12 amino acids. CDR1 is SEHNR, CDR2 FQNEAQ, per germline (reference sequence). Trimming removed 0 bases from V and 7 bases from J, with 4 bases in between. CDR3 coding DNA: TGTGCCAGCAGCTTAGCTTGGAATGAGCAGTTCTTC. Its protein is CASSLAWNEQFF.

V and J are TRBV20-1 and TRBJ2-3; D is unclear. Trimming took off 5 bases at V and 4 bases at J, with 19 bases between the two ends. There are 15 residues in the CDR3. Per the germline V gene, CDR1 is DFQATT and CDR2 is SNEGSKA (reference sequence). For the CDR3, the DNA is TGCAGTGCTCCTGACCCCATGACGGTCGCAGATACGCAGTATTTT. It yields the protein CSAPDPMTVADTQYF.

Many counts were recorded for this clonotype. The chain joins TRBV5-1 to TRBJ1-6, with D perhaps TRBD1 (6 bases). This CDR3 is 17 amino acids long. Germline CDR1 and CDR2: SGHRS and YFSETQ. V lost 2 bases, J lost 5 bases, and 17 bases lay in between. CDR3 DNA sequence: TGCGCCAGCAGCTTAAGCCTGACAGGTAGAGATAATTCACCCCTCCACTTT. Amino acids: CASSLSLTGRDNSPLHF.

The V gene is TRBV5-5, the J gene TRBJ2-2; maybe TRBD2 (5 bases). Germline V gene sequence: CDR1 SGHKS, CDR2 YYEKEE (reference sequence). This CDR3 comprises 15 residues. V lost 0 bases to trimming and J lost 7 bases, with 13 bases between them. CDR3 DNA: TGTGCCAGCAGCTTGGAGGACCCGGGAATCGGGGAGCTGTTTTTT. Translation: CASSLEDPGIGELFF. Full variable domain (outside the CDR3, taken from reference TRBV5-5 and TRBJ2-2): DAGVTQSPTHLIKTRGQQVTLRCSPISGHKSVSWYQQVLGQGPQFIFQYYEKEERGRGNFPDRFSARQFPNYSSELNVNALLLGDSALYLCASSLEDPGIGELFFGEGSRLTVL.

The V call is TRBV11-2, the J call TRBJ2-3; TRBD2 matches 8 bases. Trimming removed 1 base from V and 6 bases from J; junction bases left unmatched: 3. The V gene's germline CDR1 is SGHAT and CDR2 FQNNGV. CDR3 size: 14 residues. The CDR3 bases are TGTGCCAGCAGCTTAGTGGGACTAGGCGATACGCAGTATTTT. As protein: CASSLVGLGDTQYF. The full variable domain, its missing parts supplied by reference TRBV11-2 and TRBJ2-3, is EAGVAQSPRYKIIEKRQSVAFWCNPISGHATLYWYQQILGQGPKLLIQFQNNGVVDDSQLPKDRFSAERLKGVDSTLKIQPAKLEDSAVYLCASSLVGLGDTQYFGPGTRLTVL.

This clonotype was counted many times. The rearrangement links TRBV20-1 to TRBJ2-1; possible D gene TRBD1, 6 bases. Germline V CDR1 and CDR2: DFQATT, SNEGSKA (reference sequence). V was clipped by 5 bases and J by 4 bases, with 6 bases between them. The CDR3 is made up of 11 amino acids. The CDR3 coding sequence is TGCAGTGCTGGACAGTACAATGAGCAGTTCTTC. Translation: CSAGQYNEQFF.

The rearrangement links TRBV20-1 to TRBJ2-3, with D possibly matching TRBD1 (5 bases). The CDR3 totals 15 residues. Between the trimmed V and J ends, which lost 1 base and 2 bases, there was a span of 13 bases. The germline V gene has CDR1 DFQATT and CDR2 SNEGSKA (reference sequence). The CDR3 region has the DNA TGCAGTGCTAGAGGACAGCTCTCCGCCACAGATACGCAGTATTTT. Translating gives CSARGQLSATDTQYF.

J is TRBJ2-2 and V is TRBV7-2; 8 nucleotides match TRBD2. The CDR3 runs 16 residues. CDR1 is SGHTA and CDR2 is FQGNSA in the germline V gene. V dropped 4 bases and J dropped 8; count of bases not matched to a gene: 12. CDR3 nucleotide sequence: TGTGCCAGCAGCTCCGCCACTAGCGGACGCAGGGGGGAGCTGTTTTTT. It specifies CASSSATSGRRGELFF.

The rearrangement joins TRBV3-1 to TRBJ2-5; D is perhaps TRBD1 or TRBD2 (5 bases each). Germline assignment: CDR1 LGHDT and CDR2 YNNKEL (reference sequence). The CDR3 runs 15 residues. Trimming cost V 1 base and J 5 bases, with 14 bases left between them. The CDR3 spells CASSQGRGMGETQYF. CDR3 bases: TGTGCCAGCAGCCAAGGTCGGGGCATGGGGGAGACCCAGTACTTC.

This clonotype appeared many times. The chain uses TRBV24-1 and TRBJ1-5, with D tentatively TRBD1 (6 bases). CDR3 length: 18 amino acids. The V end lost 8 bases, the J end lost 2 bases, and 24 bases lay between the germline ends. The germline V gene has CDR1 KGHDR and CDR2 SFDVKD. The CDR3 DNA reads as TGTGCCACCACCGACTCCGGACAGAGGAGGGAGGGCAATCAGCCCCAGCATTTT. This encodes CATTDSGQRREGNQPQHF.

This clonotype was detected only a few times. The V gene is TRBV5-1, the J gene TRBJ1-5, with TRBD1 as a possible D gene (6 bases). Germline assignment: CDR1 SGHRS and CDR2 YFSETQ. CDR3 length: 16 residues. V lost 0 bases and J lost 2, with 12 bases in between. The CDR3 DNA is TGCGCCAGCAGCTTGGGTCACAGGGAGGGCAATCAGCCCCAGCATTTT. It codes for CASSLGHREGNQPQHF.

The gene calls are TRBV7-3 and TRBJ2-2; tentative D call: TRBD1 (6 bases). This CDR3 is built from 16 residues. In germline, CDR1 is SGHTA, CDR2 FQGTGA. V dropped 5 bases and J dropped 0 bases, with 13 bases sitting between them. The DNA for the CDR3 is TGTGCCAGCAGCAACACAGGGAGCGCGAACACCGGGGAGCTGTTTTTT. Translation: CASSNTGSANTGELFF. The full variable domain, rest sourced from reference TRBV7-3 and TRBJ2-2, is GAGVSQTPSNKVTEKGKYVELRCDPISGHTALYWYRQSLGQGPEFLIYFQGTGAADDSGLPNDRFFAVRPEGSVSTLKIQRTERGDSAVYLCASSNTGSANTGELFFGEGSRLTVL.

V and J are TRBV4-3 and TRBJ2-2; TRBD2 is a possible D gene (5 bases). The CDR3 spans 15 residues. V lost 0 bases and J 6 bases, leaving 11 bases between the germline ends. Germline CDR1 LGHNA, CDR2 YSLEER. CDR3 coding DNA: TGCGCCAGCAGCCAAGATTCCCTAGCATCCGGGGAGCTGTTTTTT. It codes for CASSQDSLASGELFF.

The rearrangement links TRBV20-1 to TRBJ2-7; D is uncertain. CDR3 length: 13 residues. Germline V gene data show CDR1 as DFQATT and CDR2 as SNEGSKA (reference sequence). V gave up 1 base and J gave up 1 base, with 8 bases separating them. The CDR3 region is CSARVAGSYEQYF. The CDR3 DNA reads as TGCAGTGCTAGAGTGGCAGGTTCCTACGAGCAGTACTTC.

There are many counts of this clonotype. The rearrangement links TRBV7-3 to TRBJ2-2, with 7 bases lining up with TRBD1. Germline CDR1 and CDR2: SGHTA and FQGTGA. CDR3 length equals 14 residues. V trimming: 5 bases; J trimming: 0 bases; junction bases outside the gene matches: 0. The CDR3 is CASSGTANTGELFF. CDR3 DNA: TGTGCCAGCAGCGGGACAGCGAACACCGGGGAGCTGTTTTTT.

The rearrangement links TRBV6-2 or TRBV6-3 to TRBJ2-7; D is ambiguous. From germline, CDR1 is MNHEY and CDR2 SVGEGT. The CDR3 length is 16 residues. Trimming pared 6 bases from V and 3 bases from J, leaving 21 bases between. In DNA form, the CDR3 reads TGTGCCAGCAGGTCTATTCAGACACTGCCCCTCTACGAGCAGTACTTC. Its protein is CASRSIQTLPLYEQYF.

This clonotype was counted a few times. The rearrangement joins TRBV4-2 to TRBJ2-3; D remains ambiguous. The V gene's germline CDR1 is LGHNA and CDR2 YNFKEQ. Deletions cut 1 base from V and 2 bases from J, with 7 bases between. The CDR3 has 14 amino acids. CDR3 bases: TGTGCCAGCAGCCAAGCGGGCCTCACAGATACGCAGTATTTT. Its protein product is CASSQAGLTDTQYF.

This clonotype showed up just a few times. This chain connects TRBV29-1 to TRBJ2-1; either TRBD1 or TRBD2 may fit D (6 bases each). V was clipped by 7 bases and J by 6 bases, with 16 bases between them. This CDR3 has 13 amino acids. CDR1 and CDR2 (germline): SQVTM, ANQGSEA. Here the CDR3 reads CSALDWGANEQFF. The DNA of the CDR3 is TGCAGCGCGCTTGACTGGGGGGCCAATGAGCAGTTCTTC.

The DNA for the CDR3 is TGTGCCACTCACAAAATGGGGAGGACGGACGGGGAGCTGTTTTTT. Translating it yields CATHKMGRTDGELFF. The chain joins TRBV12-3 or TRBV12-4 to TRBJ2-2; possibly TRBD2 for D (6 bases). V lost 10 bases to trimming and J lost 7 bases, with 22 bases between them. This CDR3 spans 15 amino acids.

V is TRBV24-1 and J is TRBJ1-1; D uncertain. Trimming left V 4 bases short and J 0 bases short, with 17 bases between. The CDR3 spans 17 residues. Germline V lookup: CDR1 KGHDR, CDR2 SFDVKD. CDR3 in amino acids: CATSDRRHVVLNTEAFF. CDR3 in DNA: TGTGCCACCAGTGACCGGCGACACGTAGTACTGAACACTGAAGCTTTCTTT.

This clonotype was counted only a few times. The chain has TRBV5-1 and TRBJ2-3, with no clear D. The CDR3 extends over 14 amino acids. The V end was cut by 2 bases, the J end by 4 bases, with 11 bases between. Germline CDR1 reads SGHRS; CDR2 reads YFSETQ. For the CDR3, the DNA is TGCGCCAGCAGCTTAAAGCAAGGGTCAGATACGCAGTATTTT. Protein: CASSLKQGSDTQYF.

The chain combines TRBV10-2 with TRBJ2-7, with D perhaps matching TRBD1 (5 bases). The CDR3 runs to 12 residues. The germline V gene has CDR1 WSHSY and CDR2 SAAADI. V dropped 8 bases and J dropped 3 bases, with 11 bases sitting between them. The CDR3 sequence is CASGQGSYEQYF. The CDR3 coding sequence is TGCGCCAGCGGGCAGGGAAGCTACGAGCAGTACTTC.

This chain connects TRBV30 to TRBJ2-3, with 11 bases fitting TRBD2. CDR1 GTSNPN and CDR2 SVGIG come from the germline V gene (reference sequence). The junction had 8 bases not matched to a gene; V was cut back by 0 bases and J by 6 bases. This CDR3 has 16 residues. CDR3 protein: CAWSVGLAGGVDTQYF. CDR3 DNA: TGTGCCTGGAGTGTAGGGCTAGCGGGGGGCGTGGATACGCAGTATTTT.

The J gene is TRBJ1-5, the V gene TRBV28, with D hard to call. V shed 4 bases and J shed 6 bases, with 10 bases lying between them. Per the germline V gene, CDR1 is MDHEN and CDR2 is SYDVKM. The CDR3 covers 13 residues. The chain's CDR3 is CASSSGVSQPQHF. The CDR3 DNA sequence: TGTGCCAGCAGTTCCGGGGTTAGTCAGCCCCAGCATTTT. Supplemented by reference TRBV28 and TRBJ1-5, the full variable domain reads DVKVTQSSRYLVKRTGEKVFLECVQDMDHENMFWYRQDPGLGLRLIYFSYDVKMKEKGDIPEGYSVSREKKERFSLILESASTNQTSMYLCASSSGVSQPQHFGDGTRLSIL.

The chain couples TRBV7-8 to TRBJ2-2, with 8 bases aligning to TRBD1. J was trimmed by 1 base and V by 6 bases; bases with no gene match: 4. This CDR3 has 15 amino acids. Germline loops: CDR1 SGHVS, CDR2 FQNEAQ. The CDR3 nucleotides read TGTGCCAGCAGGGACGACAGGGGGAACACCGGGGAGCTGTTTTTT. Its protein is CASRDDRGNTGELFF. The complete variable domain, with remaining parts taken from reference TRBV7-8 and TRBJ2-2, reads GAGVSQSPRYKVAKRGQDVALRCDPISGHVSLFWYQQALGQGPEFLTYFQNEAQLDKSGLPSDRFFAERPEGSVSTLKIQRTQQEDSAVYLCASRDDRGNTGELFFGEGSRLTVL.

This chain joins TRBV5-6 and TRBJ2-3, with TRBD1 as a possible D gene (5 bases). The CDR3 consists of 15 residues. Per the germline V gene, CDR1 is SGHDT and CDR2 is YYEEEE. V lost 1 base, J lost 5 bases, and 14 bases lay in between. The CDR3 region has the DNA TGTGCCAGCAGCTTGTATAAGGGGTTCAAAGATACGCAGTATTTT. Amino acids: CASSLYKGFKDTQYF. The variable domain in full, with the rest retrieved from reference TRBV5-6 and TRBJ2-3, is DAGVTQSPTHLIKTRGQQVTLRCSPKSGHDTVSWYQQALGQGPQFIFQYYEEEERQRGNFPDRFSGHQFPNYSSELNVNALLLGDSALYLCASSLYKGFKDTQYFGPGTRLTVL.

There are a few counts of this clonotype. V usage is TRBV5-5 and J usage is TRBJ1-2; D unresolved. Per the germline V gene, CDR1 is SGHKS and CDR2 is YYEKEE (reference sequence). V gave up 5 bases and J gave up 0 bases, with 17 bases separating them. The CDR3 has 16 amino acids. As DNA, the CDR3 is TGTGCCAGCAGTCGGACTCCGGGAACAGCTAACTATGGCTACACCTTC. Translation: CASSRTPGTANYGYTF.